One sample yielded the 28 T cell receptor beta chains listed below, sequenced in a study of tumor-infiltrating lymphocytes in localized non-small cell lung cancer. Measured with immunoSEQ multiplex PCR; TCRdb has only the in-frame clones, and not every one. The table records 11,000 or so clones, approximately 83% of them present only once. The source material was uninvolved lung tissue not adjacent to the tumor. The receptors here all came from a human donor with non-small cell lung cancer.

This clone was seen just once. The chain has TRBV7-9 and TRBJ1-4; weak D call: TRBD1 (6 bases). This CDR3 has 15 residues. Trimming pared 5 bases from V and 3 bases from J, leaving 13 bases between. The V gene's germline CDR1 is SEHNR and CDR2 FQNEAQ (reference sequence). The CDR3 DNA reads TGTGCCAGCAGCCCAGACAGGTTCCCTAATGAAAAACTGTTTTTT. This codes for CASSPDRFPNEKLFF.

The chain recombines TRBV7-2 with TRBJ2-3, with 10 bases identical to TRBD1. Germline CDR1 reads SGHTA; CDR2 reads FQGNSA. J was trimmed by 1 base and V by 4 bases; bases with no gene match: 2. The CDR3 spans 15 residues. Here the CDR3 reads CASSSGTGGTDTQYF. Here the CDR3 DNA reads TGTGCCAGCAGCTCCGGGACAGGGGGCACAGATACGCAGTATTTT. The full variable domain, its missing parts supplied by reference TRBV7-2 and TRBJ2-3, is GAGVSQSPSNKVTEKGKDVELRCDPISGHTALYWYRQSLGQGLEFLIYFQGNSAPDKSGLPSDRFSAERTGGSVSTLTIQRTQQEDSAVYLCASSSGTGGTDTQYFGPGTRLTVL.

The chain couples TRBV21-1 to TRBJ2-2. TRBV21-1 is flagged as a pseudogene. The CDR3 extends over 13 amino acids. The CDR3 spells CASSNNRTGELFF. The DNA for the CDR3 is TGTGCCAGCAGCAATAACCGTACCGGGGAGCTGTTTTTT.

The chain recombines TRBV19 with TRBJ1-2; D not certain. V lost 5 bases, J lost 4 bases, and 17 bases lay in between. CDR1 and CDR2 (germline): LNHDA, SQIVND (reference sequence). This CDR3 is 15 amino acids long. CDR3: CASSPYYYTLYGYTF. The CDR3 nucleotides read TGTGCCAGTAGTCCCTACTATTATACGCTCTATGGCTACACCTTC.

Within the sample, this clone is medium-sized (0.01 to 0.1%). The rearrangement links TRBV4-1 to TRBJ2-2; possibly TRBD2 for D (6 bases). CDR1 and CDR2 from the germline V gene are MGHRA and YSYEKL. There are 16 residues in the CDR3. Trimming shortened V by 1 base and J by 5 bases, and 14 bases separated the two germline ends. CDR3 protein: CASSQVAGPRTGELFF. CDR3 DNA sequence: TGCGCCAGCAGCCAAGTGGCGGGGCCAAGGACCGGGGAGCTGTTTTTT.

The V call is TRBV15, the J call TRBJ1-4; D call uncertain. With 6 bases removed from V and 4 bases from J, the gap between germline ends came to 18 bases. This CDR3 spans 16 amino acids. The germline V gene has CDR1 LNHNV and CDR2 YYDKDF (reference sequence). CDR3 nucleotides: TGTGCCACCAGTCCGGACGGACCGCCCATTAATGAAAAACTGTTTTTT. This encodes CATSPDGPPINEKLFF.

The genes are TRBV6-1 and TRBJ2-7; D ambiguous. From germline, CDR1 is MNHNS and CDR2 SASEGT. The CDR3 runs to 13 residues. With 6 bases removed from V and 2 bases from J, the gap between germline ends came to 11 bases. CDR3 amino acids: CASRSGPPYEQYF. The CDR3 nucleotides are TGTGCCAGCAGATCAGGACCCCCCTACGAGCAGTACTTC.

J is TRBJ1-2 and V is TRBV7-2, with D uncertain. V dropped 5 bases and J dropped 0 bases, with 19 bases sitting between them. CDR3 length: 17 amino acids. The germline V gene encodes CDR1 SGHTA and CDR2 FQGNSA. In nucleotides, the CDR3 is TGTGCCAGCAGCCCCCGGGGAGGACCCTATACTAACTATGGCTACACCTTC. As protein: CASSPRGGPYTNYGYTF.

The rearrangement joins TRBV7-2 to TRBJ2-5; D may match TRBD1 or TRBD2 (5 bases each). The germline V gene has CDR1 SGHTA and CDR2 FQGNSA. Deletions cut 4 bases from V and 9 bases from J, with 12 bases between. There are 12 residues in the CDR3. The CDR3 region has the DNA TGTGCCAGCAGCTCGGGACCGAGGGCCCAGTACTTC. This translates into CASSSGPRAQYF. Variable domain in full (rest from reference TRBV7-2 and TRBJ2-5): GAGVSQSPSNKVTEKGKDVELRCDPISGHTALYWYRQSLGQGLEFLIYFQGNSAPDKSGLPSDRFSAERTGGSVSTLTIQRTQQEDSAVYLCASSSGPRAQYFGPGTRLLVL.

The chain's CDR3 is CASSLGTGVGELFF. The DNA of the CDR3 is TGCGCCAGCAGCCTCGGGACAGGGGTCGGGGAGCTGTTTTTT. This chain connects TRBV5-1 to TRBJ2-2, with 10 bases identical to TRBD1. The CDR3 runs to 14 residues. Germline V gene sequence: CDR1 SGHRS, CDR2 YFSETQ. V dropped 4 bases and J dropped 7; count of bases not matched to a gene: 4.

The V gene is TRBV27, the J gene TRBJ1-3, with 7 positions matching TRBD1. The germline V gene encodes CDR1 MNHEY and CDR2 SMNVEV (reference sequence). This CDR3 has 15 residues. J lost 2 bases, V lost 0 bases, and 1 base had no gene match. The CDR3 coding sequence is TGTGCCAGCAGTTTATCAGGGGGCCCTGGAAACACCATATATTTT. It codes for CASSLSGGPGNTIYF.

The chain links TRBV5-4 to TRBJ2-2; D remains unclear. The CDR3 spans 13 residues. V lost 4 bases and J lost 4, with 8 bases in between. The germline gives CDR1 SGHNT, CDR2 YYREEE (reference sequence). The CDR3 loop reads CASSPQSTGELFF. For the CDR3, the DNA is TGTGCCAGCAGCCCTCAGAGCACCGGGGAGCTGTTTTTT.

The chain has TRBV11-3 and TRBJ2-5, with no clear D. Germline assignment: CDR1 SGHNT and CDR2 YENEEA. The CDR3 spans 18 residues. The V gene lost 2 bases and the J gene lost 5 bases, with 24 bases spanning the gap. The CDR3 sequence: CASSLLVELEKEGETQYF. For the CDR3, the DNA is TGTGCCAGCAGCTTATTGGTAGAGTTGGAAAAGGAAGGGGAGACCCAGTACTTC.

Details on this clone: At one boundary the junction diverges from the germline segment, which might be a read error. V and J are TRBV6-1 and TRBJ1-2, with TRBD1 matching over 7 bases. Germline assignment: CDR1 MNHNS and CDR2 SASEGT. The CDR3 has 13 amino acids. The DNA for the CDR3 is TGTGCCAGCATTGAAGTCCAGGGGGAAGGCTACACCTTC. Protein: CASIEVQGEGYTF.

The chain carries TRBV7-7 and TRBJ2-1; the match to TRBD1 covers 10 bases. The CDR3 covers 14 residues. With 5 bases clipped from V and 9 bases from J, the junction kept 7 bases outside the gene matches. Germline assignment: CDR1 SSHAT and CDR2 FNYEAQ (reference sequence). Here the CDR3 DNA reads TGTGCCAGCAGCCGGGGACAGGGGTCGGGTGAGCAGTTCTTC. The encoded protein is CASSRGQGSGEQFF.

CDR3 bases: TGTGCCAGCAGCCCGGGACCTCTGAACACCGGGGAGCTGTTTTTT. This gives the protein CASSPGPLNTGELFF. This chain uses TRBV7-9 with TRBJ2-2; the D gene could be TRBD1 or TRBD2 (5 bases each). The CDR3 sequence is 15 residues long. Germline V CDR1 and CDR2: SEHNR, FQNEAQ (reference sequence). V dropped 5 bases and J dropped 1 base, with 11 bases sitting between them.

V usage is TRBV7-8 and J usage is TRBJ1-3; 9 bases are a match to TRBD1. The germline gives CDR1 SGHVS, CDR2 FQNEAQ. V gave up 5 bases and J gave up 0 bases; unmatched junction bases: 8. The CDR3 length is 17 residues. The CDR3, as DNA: TGTGCCAGCAGCCTCTCGGGACAGGGAATCTCTGGAAACACCATATATTTT. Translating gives CASSLSGQGISGNTIYF.

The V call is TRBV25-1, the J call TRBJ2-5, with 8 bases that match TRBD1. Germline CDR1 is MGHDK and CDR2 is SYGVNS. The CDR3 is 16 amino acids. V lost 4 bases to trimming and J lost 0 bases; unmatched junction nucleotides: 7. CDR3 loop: CASSVGTGPYQETQYF. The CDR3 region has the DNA TGTGCCAGCAGTGTGGGGACAGGCCCGTACCAAGAGACCCAGTACTTC.

The CDR3 is CASSERTGGEKLFF. For the CDR3, the DNA is TGTGCCAGCAGTGAAAGGACAGGGGGGGAAAAACTGTTTTTT. The chain couples TRBV2 to TRBJ1-4; 10 bases fit TRBD1. The CDR3 length is 14 residues. The trim removed 2 bases at V and 8 bases at J, leaving 2 bases unmatched. Germline V gene sequence: CDR1 SNHLY, CDR2 FYNNEI. Together with reference TRBV2 and TRBJ1-4, the CDR3 gives the full variable domain: EPEVTQTPSHQVTQMGQEVILRCVPISNHLYFYWYRQILGQKVEFLVSFYNNEISEKSEIFDDQFSVERPDGSNFTLKIRSTKLEDSAMYFCASSERTGGEKLFFGSGTQLSVL.

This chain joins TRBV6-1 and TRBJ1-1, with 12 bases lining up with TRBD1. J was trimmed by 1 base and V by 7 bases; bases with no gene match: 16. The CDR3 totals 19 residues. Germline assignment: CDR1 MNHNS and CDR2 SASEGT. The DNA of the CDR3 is TGTGCCAGCACTGATCCGGGACAGGGGGCCTGGGGACCGAACACTGAAGCTTTCTTT. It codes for CASTDPGQGAWGPNTEAFF.

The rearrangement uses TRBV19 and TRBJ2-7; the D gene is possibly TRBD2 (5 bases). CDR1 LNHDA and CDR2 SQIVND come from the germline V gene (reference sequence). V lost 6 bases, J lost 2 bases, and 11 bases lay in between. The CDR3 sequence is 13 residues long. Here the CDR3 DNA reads TGTGCCAGTAGGGCCCGGGATACCTACGAGCAGTACTTC. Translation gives CASRARDTYEQYF.

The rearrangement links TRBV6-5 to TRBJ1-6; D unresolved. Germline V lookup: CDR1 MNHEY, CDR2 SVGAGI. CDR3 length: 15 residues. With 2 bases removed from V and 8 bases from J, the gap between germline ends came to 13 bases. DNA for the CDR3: TGTGCCAGCAGTTACCATGCAGCGATAGATTCACCCCTCCACTTT. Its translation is CASSYHAAIDSPLHF.

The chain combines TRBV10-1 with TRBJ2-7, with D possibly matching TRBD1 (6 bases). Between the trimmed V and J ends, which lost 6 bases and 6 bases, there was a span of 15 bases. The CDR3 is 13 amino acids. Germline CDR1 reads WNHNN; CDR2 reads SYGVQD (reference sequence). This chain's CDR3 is CASSVLQGAEQYF. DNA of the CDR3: TGCGCCAGCAGCGTTTTACAGGGAGCCGAGCAGTACTTC.

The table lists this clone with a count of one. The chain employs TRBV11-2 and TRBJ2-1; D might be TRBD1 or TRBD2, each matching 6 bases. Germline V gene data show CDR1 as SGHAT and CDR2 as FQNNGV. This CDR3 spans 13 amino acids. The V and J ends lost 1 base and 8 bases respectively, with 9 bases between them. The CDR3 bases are TGTGCCAGCAGCTTAGCGGGGGCTCATGAGCAGTTCTTC. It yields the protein CASSLAGAHEQFF.

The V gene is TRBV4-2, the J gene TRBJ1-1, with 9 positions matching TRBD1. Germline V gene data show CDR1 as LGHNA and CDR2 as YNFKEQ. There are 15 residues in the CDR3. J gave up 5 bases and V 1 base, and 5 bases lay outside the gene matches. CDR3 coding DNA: TGTGCCAGCAGCCAAGGAGAAGGGACAGGGACTGAAGCTTTCTTT. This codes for CASSQGEGTGTEAFF.

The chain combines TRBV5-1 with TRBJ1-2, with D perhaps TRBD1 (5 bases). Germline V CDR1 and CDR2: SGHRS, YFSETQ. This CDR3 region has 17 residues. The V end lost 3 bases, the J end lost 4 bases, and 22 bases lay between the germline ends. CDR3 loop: CASSSPVGVEGSYGYTF. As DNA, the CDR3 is TGCGCCAGCAGCTCCCCAGTAGGGGTGGAAGGCTCCTATGGCTACACCTTC.

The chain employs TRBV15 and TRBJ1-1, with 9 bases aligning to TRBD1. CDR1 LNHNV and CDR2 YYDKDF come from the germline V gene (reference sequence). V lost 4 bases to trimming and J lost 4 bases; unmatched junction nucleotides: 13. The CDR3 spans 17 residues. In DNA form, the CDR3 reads TGTGCCACCAGCAACTTCGGGACAGGGCCCGAGGTCACTGAAGCTTTCTTT. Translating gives CATSNFGTGPEVTEAFF.

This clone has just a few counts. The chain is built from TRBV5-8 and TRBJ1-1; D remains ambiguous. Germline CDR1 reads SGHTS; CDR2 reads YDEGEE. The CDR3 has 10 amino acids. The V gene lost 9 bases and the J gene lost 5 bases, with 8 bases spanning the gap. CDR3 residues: CATLITEAFF. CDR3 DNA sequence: TGTGCCACCCTTATTACTGAAGCTTTCTTT. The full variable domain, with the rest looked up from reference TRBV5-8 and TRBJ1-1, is EAGVTQSPTHLIKTRGQQATLRCSPISGHTSVYWYQQALGLGLQFLLWYDEGEERNRGNFPPRFSGRQFPNYSSELNVNALELEDSALYLCATLITEAFFGQGTRLTVV.